Listed below are T cell receptor beta chains from one sample, sequenced in a study of Graves' ophthalmopathy and Graves' hyperthyroidism. TCRdb reprocessed the multiplex PCR reads with MiXCR, giving one entry per CDR3 protein. The sample yields over 500,000 distinct CDR3 sequences, about 20% seen once. Sequencing was done on a sample of peripheral blood. Source of these receptors: a woman between 18 and 30 years old with stable Graves' hyperthyroidism. Some clones in this sample may be carry-over from other donors' samples. CDR3s leave out the opening cysteine and the closing phenylalanine or tryptophan. The D gene is left open where the match is weak. For some rows the clone size is stated as once, few or many, or as a class when expanded; others skip it.

v_call clone_size d_call cdr3_aa
TRBV6-1 . . ASSTTGEDEQY
TRBV6-1 few TRBD1 ASRDRDRYGYT
TRBV5-1 many TRBD1 ASSLMGTGQETQY
TRBV6-2/TRBV6-3 . TRBD2 ASSPLLAGSFSTDTQY
TRBV12-3/TRBV12-4 . TRBD1 ASSPLDRGLYEQY
TRBV12-3/TRBV12-4 many . ASTRDRSNSPLH
TRBV7-2 many TRBD1 ASSLTGGQHFNNSPLH
TRBV9 many . ASSVVGGMNTEAF
TRBV7-2 many . ASSLVWETQY
TRBV12-3/TRBV12-4 few TRBD2 ASSLAASGTYEQY
TRBV11-2 many . ASSLHRESYEQY
TRBV2 . TRBD2 ASLYKATSGSRWETQY
TRBV7-8 many TRBD1 ASSSADRVHEQY
TRBV28 many . ASSPVQGWGANVLT
TRBV7-3 many . ASSPGRTNTEAF
TRBV30 . . AYSTEYNSPLH
TRBV6-2/TRBV6-3 many . ASSPRVRKPSYEQY
TRBV20-1 . . SATGPQRGYEQY
TRBV28 few . ASSLCIPFPEQY
TRBV20-1 many . SARDPAGSNTEAF
TRBV3-1 few . ASSQAAAPGAF
TRBV19 . . ASSDSPDAYEQY
TRBV19 many TRBD1 ASSWDSNSPLH
TRBV20-1 . TRBD2 SASLAGGLENIQY
TRBV20-1 many . SARDRKTSPITSYEQY
TRBV27 many . ASSSPGSDRPQY